Listed below are T cell receptor beta chains from one sample, sequenced in a study of blood T cell repertoires in COVID-19. The method was immunoSEQ multiplex PCR; TCRdb's version includes in-frame clones alone and lacks a portion of them. Altogether 55,000 to 80,000 clones are present, around nine tenths being singletons, with the ten largest covering about 6%. Sequencing used peripheral blood. These receptors came from a human donor in a cohort sampled during active COVID-19. CDR3s include the opening cysteine and the closing phenylalanine or tryptophan. The D gene is left open where the match is weak. Clone size is shown for a subset of rows, as once, few, many or a class of expanded clone.

j_gene	d_gene	v_gene	abundance	CDR3aa	CDR3nt
TRBJ2-1	TRBD2	TRBV3-1/TRBV3-2	-	CASSQGLAGGSSYNEQFF	TGTGCCAGCAGCCAAGGACTAGCGGGGGGTAGCTCCTACAATGAGCAGTTCTTC
TRBJ1-4	-	TRBV11-2	-	CASSLDLVGREKLFF	TGTGCCAGCAGCTTAGATCTCGTGGGGCGTGAAAAACTGTTTTTT
TRBJ2-3	-	TRBV7-9	few	CASSLARGGRVTDTQYF	TGTGCCAGCAGCTTAGCCCGGGGAGGCAGGGTGACGGATACGCAGTATTTT
TRBJ2-1	TRBD2	TRBV13	-	CASSRLAGTTLYYNEQFF	TGTGCCAGCAGCCGACTAGCGGGTACCACCCTCTACTACAATGAGCAGTTCTTC
TRBJ2-2	TRBD1	TRBV5-1	once	CASSLALDRGVGELFF	TGCGCCAGCAGCTTGGCCTTGGACAGGGGGGTCGGGGAGCTGTTTTTT
TRBJ2-7	-	TRBV27	-	CASSVQGGFHEQYF	TGTGCCAGCTCCGTACAGGGAGGGTTCCACGAGCAGTACTTC
TRBJ2-3	TRBD2	TRBV9	-	CASSVGNSGSTDTQYF	TGTGCCAGCAGCGTAGGGAATAGCGGGAGCACAGATACGCAGTATTTT
TRBJ2-1	TRBD2	TRBV7-3	once	CASSGGSNEQFF	TGTGCCAGCAGCGGCGGGAGTAATGAGCAGTTCTTC
TRBJ2-1	-	TRBV4-1	-	CASSQANRRGNEQFF	TGCGCCAGCAGCCAAGCCAATAGGAGGGGAAATGAGCAGTTCTTC
TRBJ2-1	TRBD1	TRBV6-1	-	CASSEMGDRRASQFF	TGTGCCAGCAGTGAAATGGGGGACAGGAGAGCGTCGCAGTTCTTC
TRBJ2-3	-	TRBV19	-	CASSMRVTDTQYF	TGTGCCAGTAGTATGCGGGTCACAGATACGCAGTATTTT
TRBJ2-2	-	TRBV4-1	-	CASSQDSRTGELFF	TGCGCCAGCAGCCAAGACTCCCGGACCGGGGAGCTGTTTTTT
TRBJ2-6	-	TRBV5-1	-	CASSGGLSSGANVLTF	TGCGCCAGCAGCGGAGGACTGTCCTCTGGGGCCAACGTCCTGACTTTC
TRBJ2-2	TRBD2	TRBV19	-	CASSGLAGNTGELFF	TGTGCCAGTTCGGGACTAGCGGGGAACACCGGGGAGCTGTTTTTT
TRBJ2-7	-	TRBV6-5	-	CASSPRDTLSYEQYF	TGTGCCAGCAGTCCCCGGGACACACTCTCCTACGAGCAGTACTTC
TRBJ2-1	TRBD2	TRBV6-5	once	CASTLAGGYNEQFF	TGTGCCAGCACACTAGCGGGAGGCTACAATGAGCAGTTCTTC
TRBJ2-2	-	TRBV20-1	-	CSASGGGIGELFF	TGCAGTGCTAGTGGGGGCGGGATCGGGGAGCTGTTTTTT
TRBJ1-2	-	TRBV27	-	CASSLGTPWQGRGYTF	TGTGCCAGCAGTTTAGGAACCCCCTGGCAGGGGCGAGGCTACACCTTC
TRBJ2-5	-	TRBV9	-	CASSPAAYQETQYF	TGTGCCAGCAGCCCCGCGGCCTACCAAGAGACCCAGTACTTC
TRBJ1-3	TRBD1	TRBV5-4	-	CASRDRGGNTIYF	TGTGCCTCCCGGGACAGGGGAGGAAACACCATATATTTT
TRBJ2-2	-	TRBV28	-	CASSFPTGPNTGELFF	TGTGCCAGCAGTTTTCCCACAGGGCCGAACACCGGGGAGCTGTTTTTT
TRBJ2-5	TRBD2	TRBV28	-	CASRVRGGKETQYF	TGTGCCAGCAGGGTACGGGGGGGTAAGGAGACCCAGTACTTC
TRBJ2-5	TRBD2	TRBV19	-	CASSIRLAGVETQYF	TGTGCCAGTAGTATCCGACTAGCGGGGGTGGAGACCCAGTACTTC
TRBJ1-5	-	TRBV19	-	CASNPQGIGNQPQHF	TGTGCCAGCAACCCCCAGGGGATAGGTAATCAGCCCCAGCATTTT
TRBJ1-1	-	TRBV28	once	CASTSPEGRTEAFF	TGTGCCAGCACTTCCCCGGAGGGACGCACTGAAGCTTTCTTT
TRBJ1-2	-	TRBV6-6	-	CASSYSSIGGYTF	TGTGCCAGCAGTTACTCGAGTATTGGTGGCTACACCTTC
TRBJ2-3	TRBD2	TRBV3-1/TRBV3-2	-	CASSQAILAGAADTQYF	TGTGCCAGCAGCCAGGCTATACTAGCGGGGGCAGCAGATACGCAGTATTTT
TRBJ2-2	TRBD2	TRBV7-9	-	CASTSREGAGELFF	TGTGCCAGCACATCGCGGGAGGGAGCGGGGGAGCTGTTTTTT
TRBJ2-1	-	TRBV5-4	-	CASSRSLGGNNEQFF	TGTGCCAGCAGCCGATCCCTGGGGGGAAACAATGAGCAGTTCTTC
TRBJ1-1	-	TRBV12-3/TRBV12-4	-	CASSLTGNTEAFF	TGTGCCAGCAGTCTAACAGGGAACACTGAAGCTTTCTTT
TRBJ2-5	TRBD1	TRBV6-5	-	CASSTPGGTQYF	TGTGCCAGCAGTACCCCAGGGGGGACCCAGTACTTC
TRBJ2-7	-	TRBV27	-	CASSHAGEQYF	TGTGCCAGCAGTCATGCGGGCGAGCAGTACTTC
TRBJ2-7	TRBD2	TRBV6-5	-	CASSRGVSRWEQYF	TGTGCCAGCTCCCGGGGGGTCTCTCGGTGGGAGCAGTACTTC
TRBJ1-1	-	TRBV19	-	CASSMPEQMNTEAFF	TGTGCCAGTAGTATGCCCGAACAGATGAACACTGAAGCTTTCTTT
TRBJ2-1	-	TRBV6-2/TRBV6-3	-	CASSYGQGGEQFF	TGTGCCAGCAGTTACGGGCAGGGCGGTGAGCAGTTCTTC
TRBJ1-6	TRBD1	TRBV7-2	-	CASSSGQGPNSPLHF	TGTGCCAGCAGCTCGGGACAGGGCCCCAATTCACCCCTCCACTTT
TRBJ2-1	TRBD1	TRBV5-1	-	CASSSTGVTYNEQFF	TGCGCCAGCAGCTCGACAGGGGTGACCTACAATGAGCAGTTCTTC
TRBJ2-5	TRBD2	TRBV7-8	-	CASSRAEEVVLSSGRLLETQYF	TGTGCCAGCAGCCGAGCCGAGGAGGTAGTTCTCAGTAGCGGGAGATTATTAGAGACCCAGTACTTC
TRBJ1-2	TRBD1	TRBV12-5	-	CASAQTGWNGYTF	TGTGCTAGTGCCCAGACAGGGTGGAATGGCTACACCTTC
TRBJ2-6	TRBD1	TRBV7-8	-	CASSRSGTGPSGANVLTF	TGTGCCAGCAGCCGCTCCGGGACAGGCCCCTCTGGGGCCAACGTCCTGACTTTC
TRBJ2-1	TRBD2	TRBV28	-	CASSLLSGRVSYNEQFF	TGTGCCAGCAGTTTGTTGAGCGGGAGAGTTTCCTACAATGAGCAGTTCTTC
TRBJ2-7	TRBD1	TRBV19	-	CASSPGTGGSEQYF	TGTGCCAGTAGTCCAGGGACAGGGGGCTCCGAGCAGTACTTC
TRBJ2-1	-	TRBV7-3	-	CASSLTGGVRNEQFF	TGTGCCAGCAGCTTAACGGGGGGAGTGCGAAATGAGCAGTTCTTC
TRBJ1-3	-	TRBV13	once	CASSPVTSATGNTIYF	TGTGCCAGCAGTCCCGTCACTTCTGCGACTGGAAACACCATATATTTT
TRBJ1-5	-	TRBV24-1	-	CATSGAGHQPQHF	TGTGCCACCAGTGGGGCTGGGCATCAGCCCCAGCATTTT
TRBJ1-2	-	TRBV7-2	-	CASSTPGSYGYTF	TGTGCCAGCAGCACGCCGGGGAGCTATGGCTACACCTTC
TRBJ2-2	TRBD1	TRBV5-4	-	CASTPGTGTTGELFF	TGTGCCAGCACCCCCGGGACAGGGACCACCGGGGAGCTGTTTTTT
TRBJ2-3	TRBD2	TRBV7-7	-	CASSPLAGVGLDTQYF	TGTGCTAGCAGCCCCTTAGCGGGGGTGGGCCTAGATACGCAGTATTTT
TRBJ1-2	TRBD1	TRBV2	-	CASRGTESYGYTF	TGTGCCAGCAGGGGGACAGAGAGCTATGGCTACACCTTC
TRBJ2-3	TRBD2	TRBV24-1	-	CATSRAGGDTQYF	TGTGCCACCAGTCGCGCGGGGGGGGATACGCAGTATTTT
TRBJ1-1	-	TRBV11-2	-	CASSLAGVRTEAFF	TGTGCCAGCAGCTTAGCAGGGGTGAGAACTGAAGCTTTCTTT
TRBJ1-1	TRBD1	TRBV11-2	-	CASSLDPRDPGGFGTEAFF	TGTGCCAGCAGCTTAGACCCTCGGGATCCAGGGGGCTTCGGCACTGAAGCTTTCTTT
TRBJ2-5	TRBD2	TRBV2	-	CASSAGTSGGGNQETQYF	TGTGCCAGCAGCGCCGGGACTAGCGGGGGGGGGAACCAAGAGACCCAGTACTTC
TRBJ1-2	TRBD1	TRBV27	-	CASSPSTGRRNGYTF	TGTGCCAGCAGCCCTTCGACAGGGAGGCGGAATGGCTACACCTTC
TRBJ2-4	-	TRBV10-3	-	CATSPGENIQYF	TGTGCCACCTCTCCGGGGGAAAACATTCAGTACTTC
TRBJ2-1	TRBD1	TRBV19	-	CASTDDRGTMGVEQFF	TGTGCCAGTACTGACGACAGGGGGACTATGGGGGTTGAGCAGTTCTTC
TRBJ2-2	-	TRBV28	-	CASSLAAGRELFF	TGTGCCAGCAGTTTAGCCGCGGGGAGGGAGCTGTTTTTT
TRBJ2-5	TRBD1	TRBV18	once	CASSRGTEETQYF	TGTGCCAGCTCACGGGGGACAGAAGAGACCCAGTACTTC